A selection of T cell receptor beta chains follows, all from one sample in a study of cytomegalovirus exposure and HLA in healthy donors. The data were produced by immunoSEQ multiplex PCR, yet TCRdb's version contains in-frame clones alone and is incomplete. The top ten hold approximately 8% of the sample, which has about 160,000 clones, around 80% seen once. Sequencing was done on a sample of PBMCs. These TCRs come from a male donor in good health and CMV-seropositive. The CDR3 runs from the conserved cysteine through the conserved F or W. The D gene is left open where the match is weak. Size tells how often a clone was seen (once, few, many) or the class of an expanded clone, and some rows leave it out.

V	J	size	D	DNA	CDR3
TRBV7-2	TRBJ2-1	.	TRBD2	TGTGCCAGCAGCTTACAGGCAGGAGCGGGGGCTTACAATGAGCAGTTCTTC	CASSLQAGAGAYNEQFF
TRBV18	TRBJ2-3	.	.	TGTGCCAGCTCACCAGAGTTGCTAAGCACAGATACGCAGTATTTT	CASSPELLSTDTQYF
TRBV10-3	TRBJ2-6	.	.	TGTGCCATCAGTGAATACTCTGGGGCCAACGTCCTGACTTTC	CAISEYSGANVLTF
TRBV5-1	TRBJ1-5	.	.	TGCGCCAGCAGCTTCGGAGGGAACTGGAATCAGCCCCAGCATTTT	CASSFGGNWNQPQHF
TRBV11-2	TRBJ2-3	.	TRBD2	TGTGCCAGCAGCTCCGTTAGCGGGAGTGGAGATACGCAGTATTTT	CASSSVSGSGDTQYF
TRBV10-2	TRBJ2-1	.	TRBD2	TGCGCCAGCAGTGAGCTAGGACTAGCGGGATTCTATGAGCAGTTCTTC	CASSELGLAGFYEQFF
TRBV10-3	TRBJ1-1	once	TRBD1	TGTGCCATCACTCCGACAGGGGAAACTGAAGCTTTCTTT	CAITPTGETEAFF
TRBV18	TRBJ1-5	.	TRBD1	TGTGCCAGCTCACCCGGACAGGGCCTAATGTTAAGCGGTCAGCCCCAGCATTTT	CASSPGQGLMLSGQPQHF
TRBV5-1	TRBJ1-1	.	.	TGCGCCAGCAGCTCCGAGTTTGGGCGGGGCACTGAAGCTTTCTTT	CASSSEFGRGTEAFF
TRBV5-6	TRBJ2-1	few	TRBD2	TGTGCCAGCAGCTCGGGGGGGGGCGGGAGGGCCCTCTACAATGAGCAGTTCTTC	CASSSGGGGRALYNEQFF
TRBV7-2	TRBJ1-6	.	.	TGTGCCAGCAGACAGACCCATAATAATTCACCCCTCCACTTT	CASRQTHNNSPLHF
TRBV4-1	TRBJ2-3	.	.	TGCGCCAGCAGCCACCTAGAGGGAGCAGATACGCAGTATTTT	CASSHLEGADTQYF
TRBV9	TRBJ2-5	once	TRBD1	TGTGCCAGCAGTCCTACAGGGGGCCAAGAGACCCAGTACTTC	CASSPTGGQETQYF
TRBV7-2	TRBJ2-7	.	TRBD2	TGTGCCAGCAAAACTGGGGGGGACGAGCAGTACTTC	CASKTGGDEQYF
TRBV6-1	TRBJ1-1	.	.	TGTGCCACCCCCGGCAGGCTGAACACTGAAGCTTTCTTT	CATPGRLNTEAFF
TRBV7-2	TRBJ2-7	.	TRBD2	TGTGCCAGCAGCCCCTCTAGCGGGAGCGGTGTCTACGAGCAGTACTTC	CASSPSSGSGVYEQYF
TRBV27	TRBJ1-1	.	.	TGTGCCAGCAGCCTCGACAGATCTCCTATAACTGAAGCTTTCTTT	CASSLDRSPITEAFF
TRBV7-9	TRBJ1-2	.	.	TGTTCCGCAGCGAATTGGGGCCCACCGGAGGGCTACACCTTC	CSAANWGPPEGYTF
TRBV9	TRBJ2-5	.	TRBD1	TGTGCCAGCAGCGCCGGGACAGGGCATCCAGAGACCCAGTACTTC	CASSAGTGHPETQYF
TRBV6-1	TRBJ1-1	.	.	TGTGCTGACAGGCGGCCAAGACTCACTGAAGCTTTCTTT	CADRRPRLTEAFF
TRBV19	TRBJ2-7	.	TRBD2	TGTGCCAGTAGTTTCTCTAGCGGGGGGATCGAGCAGTACTTC	CASSFSSGGIEQYF
TRBV4-2	TRBJ2-5	few	TRBD2	TGTGCCAGCAGCCAAGATTTCGGGGGGGGGCAAGAGACCCAGTACTTC	CASSQDFGGGQETQYF
TRBV7-2	TRBJ1-5	few	.	TGTGCCAGCAGCTTAGACTCCGTTACTCAGCATTTT	CASSLDSVTQHF
TRBV10-2	TRBJ2-7	once	.	TGCGCCAGCAGTGAGTTGGGCAGGGCCTACGAGCAGTACTTC	CASSELGRAYEQYF
TRBV7-9	TRBJ2-7	.	TRBD2	TGTGCCAGCAGCCAGAAGCAGGGCAGCGGGAGGACAGAGCAGTACTTC	CASSQKQGSGRTEQYF
TRBV7-6	TRBJ2-1	.	TRBD2	TGTGCCAGCAGCCCCCGGGTAGCGGGAGTGGGTGAGCAGTTCTTC	CASSPRVAGVGEQFF
TRBV9	TRBJ2-7	.	.	TGTGCCAGCAGCGCAGGGGAAACCTACGAGAGGCAGTACTTC	CASSAGETYERQYF
TRBV10-1	TRBJ2-1	.	TRBD2	TGCGCCAGCTCAAGACTAGCGGGGTACAATGAGCAGTTCTTC	CASSRLAGYNEQFF
TRBV30	TRBJ2-7	.	TRBD1	TGTGCCTGCAATACAGGGGACTCCTACGAGCAGTACTTC	CACNTGDSYEQYF
TRBV5-6	TRBJ1-1	.	.	TGTGCCAGCAGCTCGGTAGGGGGGGTCCTGAACACTGAAGCTTTCTTT	CASSSVGGVLNTEAFF
TRBV25-1	TRBJ1-1	once	.	TGTGCCAGCAGGGATAACAGGGTGTTAAACACTGAAGCTTTCTTT	CASRDNRVLNTEAFF
TRBV7-9	TRBJ1-2	.	TRBD1	TGTGCCAGCAGTGGCACCGGGACAGCGCTCTATGGCTACACCTTC	CASSGTGTALYGYTF
TRBV10-3	TRBJ2-7	.	TRBD1	TGTGCCATCAGGGACAGGGGCTACGAGCAGTACTTC	CAIRDRGYEQYF
TRBV4-3	TRBJ2-3	.	.	TGCGCCAGCAGCCTTATGGGCGCCAGCACAGATACGCAGTATTTT	CASSLMGASTDTQYF
TRBV29-1	TRBJ1-2	.	TRBD1	TGCAGCGTGATACAGGGGAACTATGGCTACACCTTC	CSVIQGNYGYTF
TRBV7-2	TRBJ1-2	.	.	TGTGCCAGCAGCTTAAGTAGCGAGGCGTTGGGCTACACCTTC	CASSLSSEALGYTF
TRBV7-9	TRBJ2-4	.	.	TGTGCCAGCAGCTTAGTAATCGGGGGTTCTAATCTGGCCAAAAACATTCAGTACTTC	CASSLVIGGSNLAKNIQYF
TRBV30	TRBJ2-6	.	TRBD1	TGTGCCTGGCGGACAGGGCCAAGCTCTGGGGCCAACGGCCTGACTTTC	CAWRTGPSSGANGLTF
TRBV27	TRBJ1-2	.	.	TGTGCCAGCAGTTTCGTCTTTTCCAGGGGCCATGGCTACACCTTC	CASSFVFSRGHGYTF
TRBV10-2	TRBJ1-1	few	.	TGCGCCAGCAGTATCATCGGTGAAGCTTTCTTT	CASSIIGEAFF
TRBV9	TRBJ1-4	.	.	TGTGCCAGCAGCGTCCATGAGACACCTAATTTTGGAAAACTGTTTTTT	CASSVHETPNFGKLFF
TRBV5-1	TRBJ2-1	.	TRBD1	TGCGCCAGCAGCTCAGATTCCGGGACAGGCGGATTGAAGTCATCCTACAATGAGCAGTTCTTC	CASSSDSGTGGLKSSYNEQFF
TRBV5-4	TRBJ2-3	few	TRBD2	TGTGCCAGCAGCTTGAAACTAGCGGAAACAGATACGCAGTATTTT	CASSLKLAETDTQYF
TRBV5-1	TRBJ2-1	.	TRBD2	TGCGCCAGCAGCTTGGCCAATTTGGCGGGAGTTTCGCCTGAGCAGTTCTTC	CASSLANLAGVSPEQFF
TRBV7-2	TRBJ1-2	once	.	TGTGCCAGCAGAGAGCAGGGGCCTAATGGCTACACCTTC	CASREQGPNGYTF
TRBV30	TRBJ1-4	once	TRBD1	TGTGCCTGGAGCGGACAGGCTTCTAATGAAAAACTGTTTTTT	CAWSGQASNEKLFF
TRBV28	TRBJ2-3	few	.	TGTGCCAGCAGTTTCCCCCCCCTATCTGATACGCAGTATTTT	CASSFPPLSDTQYF
TRBV9	TRBJ2-7	.	TRBD2	TGTGCCAGCAGCAGCGGGACTACAGCCTACGAGCAGTACTTC	CASSSGTTAYEQYF
TRBV7-6	TRBJ2-7	.	TRBD1	TGTGCCAGCAGCCCAACGGCGACAGGGATCTACGAGCAGTACTTC	CASSPTATGIYEQYF
TRBV10-3	TRBJ2-6	.	.	TGTGCCATCAGGGCCGGGACTGAGGGAAGTGGGGCCAACGTCCTGACTTTC	CAIRAGTEGSGANVLTF
TRBV5-1	TRBJ2-2	.	TRBD1	TGCGCCAGCAGAAGGACAGGGACCACCGGGGAGCTGTTTTTT	CASRRTGTTGELFF
TRBV10-2	TRBJ2-3	.	.	TGCGCCAGCAACCCTCAGCAGGGGGATACGCAGTATTTT	CASNPQQGDTQYF
TRBV7-9	TRBJ1-5	.	TRBD1	TGTGCCAGCAGTAGGGGGACAGGGGAGAATCAGCCCCAGCATTTT	CASSRGTGENQPQHF
TRBV6-6	TRBJ1-5	.	.	TGTGCCAGCATTGCCGGGGATCAGCCCCAGCATTTT	CASIAGDQPQHF
TRBV5-6	TRBJ1-4	.	.	TGTGCCAGCAGCTCGACAGCTCTGGGTAATGAAAAACTGTTTTTT	CASSSTALGNEKLFF
TRBV12-2	TRBJ2-7	few	.	TGTGCAAGTCGCCCCGGACAGGGAGCGTCCGAGCAGTACTTC	CASRPGQGASEQYF
TRBV28	TRBJ2-5	.	TRBD1	TGTGCCAGCGGGACAGGGTACCAAGAGACCCAGTACTTC	CASGTGYQETQYF